This is a list of T cell receptor beta chains from one sample in a study of control samples from healthy donors and cancer patients. The protocol was immunoSEQ multiplex PCR, while the TCRdb copy is restricted to in-frame clones and leaves out a portion. The table records around 100,000 clones, roughly 90% of them present only once. The sequencing input was blood. The receptors come from a woman in her sixties or seventies in good health. The CDR3 runs from the conserved cysteine through the conserved F or W. A D gene is named only where the DNA matches it firmly. Rows give clone size only sometimes, using once, few, many, or a class for an expanded clone.

v_gene	j_gene	d_gene	abundance	CDR3aa	CDR3nt
TRBV20-1	TRBJ2-5	-	-	CSASDLQETQYF	TGCAGTGCTAGTGACCTACAAGAGACCCAGTACTTC
TRBV14	TRBJ2-7	-	-	CASSQDLRSEQYF	TGTGCCAGCAGCCAAGACCTCAGAAGCGAGCAGTACTTC
TRBV19	TRBJ2-1	TRBD2	-	CASTFPSPGTSGSHNEQFF	TGTGCCAGTACCTTCCCGAGCCCCGGGACTAGCGGGAGCCACAATGAGCAGTTCTTC
TRBV3-1/TRBV3-2	TRBJ1-1	-	-	CASSQFQGMGTEAFF	TGTGCCAGCAGCCAATTTCAGGGGATGGGCACTGAAGCTTTCTTT
TRBV4-1	TRBJ2-5	-	-	CASSQLFQETQYF	TGCGCCAGCAGCCAACTCTTCCAAGAGACCCAGTACTTC
TRBV7-9	TRBJ2-5	-	-	CASSPFQGQETQYF	TGTGCCAGCAGCCCTTTTCAGGGACAAGAGACCCAGTACTTC
TRBV6-5	TRBJ2-7	TRBD1	-	CASRRTGDAYEQYF	TGTGCCAGCAGGCGGACAGGGGATGCCTACGAGCAGTACTTC
TRBV2	TRBJ1-2	-	-	CASSGGRGLANYGYTF	TGTGCCAGCAGTGGGGGTCGTGGGTTAGCTAACTATGGCTACACCTTC
TRBV3-1/TRBV3-2	TRBJ2-1	-	-	CASSQDLGLVNNEQFF	TGTGCCAGCAGCCAAGATCTTGGCCTGGTAAACAATGAGCAGTTCTTC
TRBV30	TRBJ2-5	-	-	CAWSSGQETQYF	TGTGCCTGGAGTTCGGGACAAGAGACCCAGTACTTC
TRBV3-1/TRBV3-2	TRBJ1-5	-	-	CASSQGKLGGTQTHQPQHF	TGTGCCAGCAGCCAAGGCAAATTAGGGGGGACACAAACTCATCAGCCCCAGCATTTT
TRBV4-3	TRBJ2-3	TRBD2	-	CASSQDAYIGGRALTDTQYF	TGCGCCAGCAGCCAAGATGCATATATAGGCGGGAGGGCCCTCACAGATACGCAGTATTTT
TRBV9	TRBJ2-5	TRBD2	-	CASSPPGGRETQYF	TGTGCCAGCAGCCCCCCGGGCGGGAGGGAGACCCAGTACTTC
TRBV5-1	TRBJ1-5	-	once	CASSLTGLNQPQHF	TGCGCCAGCAGCTTGACAGGGTTAAATCAGCCCCAGCATTTT
TRBV5-1	TRBJ1-3	-	-	CASSYRPNSGNTIYF	TGCGCCAGCAGCTACAGACCGAACTCTGGAAACACCATATATTTT
TRBV15	TRBJ2-5	-	-	CATSRSGGSETQYF	TGTGCCACCAGCAGGTCAGGAGGGTCAGAGACCCAGTACTTC
TRBV5-6	TRBJ1-1	-	few	CASSLGPSRDTEAFF	TGTGCCAGCAGCTTAGGACCGTCACGGGACACTGAAGCTTTCTTT
TRBV5-1	TRBJ2-7	TRBD2	-	CASHSSAGGGEQYF	TGCGCCAGCCACTCATCTGCGGGAGGTGGGGAGCAGTACTTC
TRBV3-1/TRBV3-2	TRBJ1-2	-	-	CASSPSEGTGYYGYTF	TGTGCCAGCAGCCCTTCGGAGGGGACCGGATACTATGGCTACACCTTC
TRBV6-6	TRBJ2-2	TRBD1	-	CASRGTGGAGGELFF	TGTGCCAGCAGGGGGACAGGGGGCGCCGGCGGGGAGCTGTTTTTT
TRBV6-2/TRBV6-3	TRBJ1-6	-	-	CASSRDGNSPLHF	TGTGCCAGCAGTCGGGACGGTAATTCACCCCTCCACTTT
TRBV5-4	TRBJ2-3	-	-	CASSSRGVPDTQYF	TGTGCCAGCAGCTCTCGGGGAGTCCCAGATACGCAGTATTTT
TRBV6-5	TRBJ1-2	-	-	CASSYSGGGGYTF	TGTGCCAGCAGTTACTCGGGTGGTGGTGGCTACACCTTC
TRBV19	TRBJ2-5	TRBD1	-	CASSIISGGLNQETQYF	TGTGCCAGTAGTATAATTTCAGGGGGTTTGAACCAAGAGACCCAGTACTTC
TRBV30	TRBJ1-2	-	-	CAWSEPGGSYGYTF	TGTGCCTGGAGCGAACCGGGGGGATCCTATGGCTACACCTTC
TRBV12-3/TRBV12-4	TRBJ1-2	-	-	CASRRGAGGYTF	TGTGCCAGCAGACGAGGGGCTGGAGGCTACACCTTC
TRBV3-1/TRBV3-2	TRBJ1-1	TRBD1	-	CASSQDRKSQAFF	TGTGCCAGCAGCCAGGACAGGAAATCACAAGCTTTCTTT
TRBV2	TRBJ1-6	-	once	CASSAFRDGRHNSPLHF	TGTGCCAGCAGTGCCTTCCGGGACGGCAGACATAATTCACCCCTCCACTTT
TRBV25-1	TRBJ1-1	TRBD1	-	CASSTTGTGEAFF	TGTGCCAGCAGCACGACCGGGACAGGGGAAGCTTTCTTT
TRBV19	TRBJ1-4	-	-	CATTPTSTNEKLFF	TGTGCCACCACCCCAACGTCAACTAATGAAAAACTGTTTTTT
TRBV6-5	TRBJ1-5	TRBD1	-	CASSYSKQGDQPQHF	TGTGCCAGCAGTTACTCGAAACAGGGGGATCAGCCCCAGCATTTT
TRBV15	TRBJ2-7	TRBD2	-	CATSRDRVLAGFEQYF	TGTGCCACCAGCAGAGATCGGGTCCTAGCGGGGTTCGAGCAGTACTTC
TRBV3-1/TRBV3-2	TRBJ2-5	TRBD2	-	CASSLSFSGGETQYF	TGTGCCAGCAGCCTGTCCTTTAGCGGGGGAGAGACCCAGTACTTC
TRBV5-1	TRBJ2-7	-	-	CASRGETEQYF	TGCGCCAGCAGGGGGGAGACCGAGCAGTACTTC
TRBV9	TRBJ1-6	-	few	CASSGGVGESPLHF	TGTGCCAGCAGCGGTGGTGTGGGGGAATCACCCCTCCACTTT
TRBV4-3	TRBJ1-2	-	-	CASSQTGVYGYTF	TGCGCCAGCAGCCAAACAGGCGTCTATGGCTACACCTTC
TRBV19	TRBJ1-5	-	-	CASSIEGSSGNQPQHF	TGTGCCAGTAGTATAGAGGGTTCGTCGGGCAATCAGCCCCAGCATTTT
TRBV24-1	TRBJ1-2	-	-	CATSDGRYNYGYTF	TGTGCCACCAGTGATGGACGGTACAACTATGGCTACACCTTC
TRBV6-1	TRBJ1-3	-	once	CASSDGGPRSGNTIYF	TGTGCCAGCAGTGACGGGGGGCCTCGCTCTGGAAACACCATATATTTT
TRBV7-9	TRBJ2-3	-	-	CASLYTDTQYF	TGTGCCAGCCTTTACACAGATACGCAGTATTTT
TRBV6-1	TRBJ1-5	-	-	CASSADIARGNQPQHF	TGTGCCAGCAGTGCGGACATCGCCAGGGGCAATCAGCCCCAGCATTTT
TRBV5-1	TRBJ1-1	-	-	CASSPSEANTEAFF	TGCGCCAGCAGCCCCAGCGAGGCGAACACTGAAGCTTTCTTT
TRBV5-1	TRBJ1-1	-	-	CASRQSSEAFF	TGCGCCAGCAGACAGTCCTCTGAAGCTTTCTTT
TRBV9	TRBJ1-1	-	-	CASSFGTAGAEAFF	TGTGCCAGCAGCTTCGGGACGGCCGGGGCTGAAGCTTTCTTT
TRBV4-3	TRBJ2-6	-	-	CASSQESGNSGANVLTF	TGCGCCAGCAGCCAAGAATCCGGGAACTCTGGGGCCAACGTCCTGACTTTC
TRBV6-6	TRBJ1-2	TRBD1	-	CASLRDSPWGYTF	TGTGCCAGCCTCCGGGACAGCCCCTGGGGCTACACCTTC
TRBV27	TRBJ1-1	-	once	CASNVQGRNTEAFF	TGTGCCAGCAACGTACAGGGCCGGAACACTGAAGCTTTCTTT
TRBV5-6	TRBJ1-2	-	-	CASSVGEGGYTF	TGTGCCAGCAGCGTGGGAGAGGGTGGCTACACCTTC
TRBV12-3/TRBV12-4	TRBJ2-3	-	-	CASSFNRRDTQYF	TGTGCCAGCAGTTTCAACAGAAGAGATACGCAGTATTTT
TRBV5-4	TRBJ2-3	TRBD2	-	CASSLGLAGVKNTQYF	TGTGCCAGCAGCTTGGGACTAGCGGGAGTTAAAAATACGCAGTATTTT
TRBV3-1/TRBV3-2	TRBJ1-1	TRBD1	-	CASSGDRGNTEAFF	TGTGCCAGCAGTGGGGACAGGGGAAACACTGAAGCTTTCTTT
TRBV4-3	TRBJ1-2	-	-	CASSQGTGANYGYTF	TGCGCCAGCAGCCAAGGGACGGGAGCTAACTATGGCTACACCTTC
TRBV4-3	TRBJ2-7	-	-	CASSQWGANSYEQYF	TGCGCCAGCAGCCAATGGGGGGCGAACTCCTACGAGCAGTACTTC
TRBV5-4	TRBJ2-2	TRBD1	-	CASSLRGTGSLTGELFF	TGTGCCAGCAGCTTGAGGGGGACAGGTTCACTCACCGGGGAGCTGTTTTTT
TRBV2	TRBJ1-2	-	once	CASSLGGPDYTF	TGTGCCAGTTCTTTGGGCGGCCCGGACTACACCTTC